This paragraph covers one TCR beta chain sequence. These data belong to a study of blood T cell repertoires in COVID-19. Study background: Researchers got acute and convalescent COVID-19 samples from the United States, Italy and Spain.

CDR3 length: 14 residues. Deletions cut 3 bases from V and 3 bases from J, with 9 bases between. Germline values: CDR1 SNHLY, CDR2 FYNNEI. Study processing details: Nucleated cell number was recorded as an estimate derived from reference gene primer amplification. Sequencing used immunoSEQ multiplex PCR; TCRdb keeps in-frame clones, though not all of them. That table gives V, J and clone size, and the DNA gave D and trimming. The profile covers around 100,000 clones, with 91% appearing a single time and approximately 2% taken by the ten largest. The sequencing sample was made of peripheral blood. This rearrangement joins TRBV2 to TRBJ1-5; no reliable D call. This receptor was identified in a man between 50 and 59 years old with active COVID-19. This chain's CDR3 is CASSDQQLNQPQHF. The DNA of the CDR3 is TGTGCCAGCAGTGATCAACAGCTCAATCAGCCCCAGCATTTT.